The rows below give T cell receptor beta chains drawn from one sample of a study of blood T cell repertoires in COVID-19. Method: immunoSEQ multiplex PCR; TCRdb's copy keeps in-frame clones and lacks some. The sample records 200,000 to 250,000 clones, about 86% being singletons. Sequences were obtained from PBMCs or T cells enriched from blood (not recorded which). The receptors were gathered from a woman in her forties with acute COVID-19. CDR3s include the opening cysteine and the closing phenylalanine or tryptophan. A D gene is named only where the DNA matches it firmly. Not all rows give a size; the values are once, few, many and, for expanded clones, a class.

clone size: -
V gene: TRBV6-6
D gene: -
J gene: TRBJ1-5
CDR3 protein: CASTQGSNQPQHF
CDR3 DNA: TGTGCCAGCACCCAGGGAAGCAATCAGCCCCAGCATTTT

clone size: -
V gene: TRBV18
D gene: TRBD1
J gene: TRBJ2-7
CDR3 protein: CASSQGQGTGAPGGYEQYF
CDR3 DNA: TGTGCCAGCTCGCAGGGACAGGGGACAGGCGCACCTGGGGGCTACGAGCAGTACTTC

clone size: once
V gene: TRBV18
D gene: -
J gene: TRBJ2-7
CDR3 protein: CASSEGGDPYEQYF
CDR3 DNA: TGTGCCAGCTCAGAAGGGGGAGACCCCTACGAGCAGTACTTC

clone size: once
V gene: TRBV3-1/TRBV3-2
D gene: TRBD2
J gene: TRBJ2-3
CDR3 protein: CASSHTVGEGSPSTDTQYF
CDR3 DNA: TGTGCCAGCAGTCATACGGTGGGGGAGGGATCCCCTAGCACAGATACGCAGTATTTT

clone size: -
V gene: TRBV28
D gene: -
J gene: TRBJ1-5
CDR3 protein: CASSRRDSYQPQHF
CDR3 DNA: TGTGCCAGCAGTCGTCGGGACTCATATCAGCCCCAGCATTTT

clone size: -
V gene: TRBV24-1
D gene: -
J gene: TRBJ1-4
CDR3 protein: CAPPRRGAGEKLFF
CDR3 DNA: TGTGCCCCACCCCGGCGGGGGGCGGGTGAAAAACTGTTTTTT

clone size: -
V gene: TRBV2
D gene: TRBD2
J gene: TRBJ2-1
CDR3 protein: CASSEGGRFF
CDR3 DNA: TGTGCCAGCAGTGAGGGAGGGCGGTTCTTC

clone size: -
V gene: TRBV13
D gene: TRBD2
J gene: TRBJ2-7
CDR3 protein: CASSLSSGYSYEQYF
CDR3 DNA: TGTGCCAGCAGCTTATCTAGCGGGTACTCCTACGAGCAGTACTTC

clone size: -
V gene: TRBV27
D gene: -
J gene: TRBJ1-2
CDR3 protein: CASSRGGAGYTF
CDR3 DNA: TGTGCCAGCAGCCGCGGAGGGGCCGGCTACACCTTC

clone size: -
V gene: TRBV12-5
D gene: -
J gene: TRBJ1-1
CDR3 protein: CASGLGQNTEAFF
CDR3 DNA: TGTGCTAGTGGTTTGGGACAGAACACTGAAGCTTTCTTT

clone size: -
V gene: TRBV18
D gene: TRBD1
J gene: TRBJ2-1
CDR3 protein: CASTGGTRGNEQFF
CDR3 DNA: TGTGCCAGCACCGGAGGTACCAGGGGGAATGAGCAGTTCTTC

clone size: -
V gene: TRBV2
D gene: -
J gene: TRBJ2-1
CDR3 protein: CASSELRQTLRNEQFF
CDR3 DNA: TGTGCCAGCAGTGAATTGCGACAGACCCTCAGGAATGAGCAGTTCTTC

clone size: few
V gene: TRBV6-2/TRBV6-3
D gene: TRBD1
J gene: TRBJ1-1
CDR3 protein: CASSYRGQFEYTEAFF
CDR3 DNA: TGTGCCAGCAGTTATAGGGGACAGTTTGAATACACTGAAGCTTTCTTT

clone size: once
V gene: TRBV11-2
D gene: -
J gene: TRBJ2-1
CDR3 protein: CASSFGEDSYNEQFF
CDR3 DNA: TGTGCCAGCAGCTTCGGGGAGGACTCCTACAATGAGCAGTTCTTC

clone size: -
V gene: TRBV28
D gene: -
J gene: TRBJ1-2
CDR3 protein: CASSLDTVYGYTF
CDR3 DNA: TGTGCCAGCAGCCTCGACACTGTATATGGCTACACCTTC

clone size: -
V gene: TRBV20-1
D gene: -
J gene: TRBJ2-4
CDR3 protein: CSASRLARIQYF
CDR3 DNA: TGCAGTGCTAGTAGGCTAGCCCGTATTCAGTACTTC

clone size: -
V gene: TRBV6-2/TRBV6-3
D gene: -
J gene: TRBJ2-7
CDR3 protein: CASSYGAGYSYEQYF
CDR3 DNA: TGTGCCAGCAGTTACGGCGCGGGATACTCCTACGAGCAGTACTTC

clone size: few
V gene: TRBV9
D gene: -
J gene: TRBJ2-1
CDR3 protein: CASSVGPRGSSYNEQFF
CDR3 DNA: TGTGCCAGCAGCGTAGGCCCTAGGGGAAGCTCCTACAATGAGCAGTTCTTC

clone size: once
V gene: TRBV5-1
D gene: TRBD1
J gene: TRBJ2-7
CDR3 protein: CASSFQGVEQYF
CDR3 DNA: TGCGCCAGCAGCTTCCAGGGGGTCGAGCAGTACTTC

clone size: -
V gene: TRBV28
D gene: -
J gene: TRBJ2-7
CDR3 protein: CASSRGTYEQYF
CDR3 DNA: TGTGCCAGCAGCAGGGGAACCTACGAGCAGTACTTC

clone size: -
V gene: TRBV7-2
D gene: -
J gene: TRBJ2-2
CDR3 protein: CASGGSTGTGELFF
CDR3 DNA: TGTGCCAGCGGCGGCTCCACAGGGACCGGGGAGCTGTTTTTT

clone size: -
V gene: TRBV9
D gene: -
J gene: TRBJ2-1
CDR3 protein: CASSPGSTYEQFF
CDR3 DNA: TGTGCCAGCAGCCCCGGGAGCACCTACGAGCAGTTCTTC

clone size: -
V gene: TRBV3-1/TRBV3-2
D gene: -
J gene: TRBJ2-5
CDR3 protein: CASSQDPRAGETQYF
CDR3 DNA: TGTGCCAGCAGCCAAGATCCTAGGGCGGGGGAGACCCAGTACTTC

clone size: -
V gene: TRBV27
D gene: TRBD1
J gene: TRBJ1-5
CDR3 protein: CASSLPRDRNSNQPQHF
CDR3 DNA: TGTGCCAGCAGTCTCCCCCGGGACAGAAATAGCAATCAGCCCCAGCATTTT

clone size: -
V gene: TRBV4-1
D gene: TRBD1
J gene: TRBJ1-1
CDR3 protein: CASSQSGTGRAEAFF
CDR3 DNA: TGCGCCAGCAGCCAATCGGGGACAGGGAGGGCTGAAGCTTTCTTT

clone size: many
V gene: TRBV5-4
D gene: TRBD1
J gene: TRBJ1-4
CDR3 protein: CASSRKGAGKLFF
CDR3 DNA: TGTGCCAGCAGCCGAAAGGGGGCGGGAAAACTGTTTTTT

clone size: -
V gene: TRBV11-3
D gene: TRBD2
J gene: TRBJ2-7
CDR3 protein: CASSLGFAGGPYEQYF
CDR3 DNA: TGTGCCAGCAGCTTAGGCTTCGCGGGAGGTCCCTACGAGCAGTACTTC

clone size: -
V gene: TRBV6-2/TRBV6-3
D gene: TRBD1
J gene: TRBJ2-3
CDR3 protein: CASSLLGQGAADTQYF
CDR3 DNA: TGTGCCAGCAGCCTCTTGGGACAGGGGGCCGCAGATACGCAGTATTTT

clone size: -
V gene: TRBV5-4
D gene: TRBD1
J gene: TRBJ1-2
CDR3 protein: CASSSGTVYGYTF
CDR3 DNA: TGTGCCAGCAGCTCCGGGACAGTCTATGGCTACACCTTC

clone size: -
V gene: TRBV6-1
D gene: TRBD2
J gene: TRBJ2-7
CDR3 protein: CASSEPTSGYEQYF
CDR3 DNA: TGTGCCAGCAGTGAGCCGACTAGCGGGTACGAGCAGTACTTC

clone size: -
V gene: TRBV24-1
D gene: -
J gene: TRBJ2-1
CDR3 protein: CATSEGAARSSYNEQFF
CDR3 DNA: TGTGCCACCAGTGAGGGGGCGGCCCGGAGCTCCTACAATGAGCAGTTCTTC

clone size: once
V gene: TRBV3-1/TRBV3-2
D gene: -
J gene: TRBJ1-2
CDR3 protein: CASSQERQYGYTF
CDR3 DNA: TGTGCCAGCAGCCAAGAGAGACAGTATGGCTACACCTTC

clone size: medium-sized
V gene: TRBV28
D gene: TRBD1
J gene: TRBJ1-6
CDR3 protein: CASSNPGQTNSPLHF
CDR3 DNA: TGTGCCAGCAGTAACCCGGGACAGACGAATTCACCCCTCCACTTT

clone size: -
V gene: TRBV28
D gene: -
J gene: TRBJ1-2
CDR3 protein: CASLQVGGGYTF
CDR3 DNA: TGTGCCAGCCTACAGGTTGGGGGGGGCTACACCTTC

clone size: -
V gene: TRBV7-9
D gene: -
J gene: TRBJ2-7
CDR3 protein: CASSINYEQYF
CDR3 DNA: TGTGCCAGCAGCATTAACTACGAGCAGTACTTC

clone size: once
V gene: TRBV7-9
D gene: TRBD2
J gene: TRBJ2-3
CDR3 protein: CASSPPGLAGGPGDTQYF
CDR3 DNA: TGTGCCAGCAGCCCTCCGGGACTAGCGGGAGGGCCGGGAGATACGCAGTATTTT

clone size: -
V gene: TRBV7-3
D gene: -
J gene: TRBJ2-1
CDR3 protein: CASSFGGHASGEQFF
CDR3 DNA: TGTGCCAGCAGTTTCGGTGGACATGCCTCAGGGGAGCAGTTCTTC

clone size: -
V gene: TRBV4-1
D gene: TRBD2
J gene: TRBJ2-7
CDR3 protein: CASSQVSTSGASYEQYF
CDR3 DNA: TGCGCCAGCAGCCAAGTATCAACTAGCGGGGCGTCCTACGAGCAGTACTTC

clone size: -
V gene: TRBV10-3
D gene: TRBD2
J gene: TRBJ2-2
CDR3 protein: CAISRTGGAESTGELFF
CDR3 DNA: TGTGCCATCAGTAGGACGGGAGGAGCGGAGTCCACCGGGGAGCTGTTTTTT

clone size: -
V gene: TRBV7-2
D gene: -
J gene: TRBJ1-1
CDR3 protein: CASSLLAGLNTEAFF
CDR3 DNA: TGTGCCAGCAGCTTATTGGCAGGCCTGAACACTGAAGCTTTCTTT

clone size: -
V gene: TRBV3-1/TRBV3-2
D gene: -
J gene: TRBJ1-3
CDR3 protein: CASSRGRVAGNTIYF
CDR3 DNA: TGTGCCAGCAGCCGGGGCAGGGTGGCCGGAAACACCATATATTTT

clone size: -
V gene: TRBV5-1
D gene: -
J gene: TRBJ1-2
CDR3 protein: CASSPGQHYGYTF
CDR3 DNA: TGCGCCAGCAGCCCCGGACAGCACTATGGCTACACCTTC

clone size: -
V gene: TRBV7-2
D gene: -
J gene: TRBJ1-6
CDR3 protein: CASSLLGAGSNSPLHF
CDR3 DNA: TGTGCCAGCAGCTTATTGGGGGCAGGATCTAATTCACCCCTCCACTTT

clone size: -
V gene: TRBV6-6
D gene: TRBD1
J gene: TRBJ1-6
CDR3 protein: CASSSPPGQLNSPLHF
CDR3 DNA: TGTGCCAGCAGTTCCCCACCGGGACAGTTAAATTCACCCCTCCACTTT

clone size: -
V gene: TRBV18
D gene: -
J gene: TRBJ2-3
CDR3 protein: CASSPLPSSNGGTQYF
CDR3 DNA: TGTGCCAGCTCACCGTTGCCGTCTAGCAACGGCGGTACGCAGTATTTT

clone size: -
V gene: TRBV28
D gene: TRBD1
J gene: TRBJ2-7
CDR3 protein: CATRQGANTYEQYF
CDR3 DNA: TGTGCCACGAGACAGGGGGCGAATACCTACGAGCAGTACTTC

clone size: -
V gene: TRBV7-2
D gene: TRBD1
J gene: TRBJ2-7
CDR3 protein: CASSLTGTGAYEQYF
CDR3 DNA: TGTGCCAGCAGCTTGACGGGGACAGGGGCCTACGAGCAGTACTTC

clone size: -
V gene: TRBV27
D gene: -
J gene: TRBJ1-2
CDR3 protein: CASSARRSYGYTF
CDR3 DNA: TGTGCCAGCAGTGCCCGACGGAGCTATGGCTACACCTTC

clone size: -
V gene: TRBV28
D gene: TRBD2
J gene: TRBJ2-7
CDR3 protein: CAISRTSAYEQYF
CDR3 DNA: TGTGCCATTTCGAGGACTAGCGCCTACGAGCAGTACTTC

clone size: -
V gene: TRBV4-2
D gene: -
J gene: TRBJ2-1
CDR3 protein: CASSQDRTGGGNEQFF
CDR3 DNA: TGTGCCAGCAGCCAAGATCGAACAGGGGGAGGGAATGAGCAGTTCTTC

clone size: -
V gene: TRBV5-1
D gene: TRBD2
J gene: TRBJ2-1
CDR3 protein: CASSSGTSGRAWNEQFF
CDR3 DNA: TGCGCCAGCAGCTCTGGGACTAGCGGGAGGGCATGGAATGAGCAGTTCTTC

clone size: -
V gene: TRBV11-2
D gene: TRBD1
J gene: TRBJ2-1
CDR3 protein: CASSLVRGPYNEQFF
CDR3 DNA: TGTGCCAGCAGCTTAGTCAGGGGGCCCTACAATGAGCAGTTCTTC

clone size: -
V gene: TRBV27
D gene: -
J gene: TRBJ1-2
CDR3 protein: CASSPRISANYGYTF
CDR3 DNA: TGTGCCAGCAGTCCGAGGATATCAGCTAACTATGGCTACACCTTC

clone size: -
V gene: TRBV11-3
D gene: TRBD1
J gene: TRBJ1-6
CDR3 protein: CASSSWTGVSPLHF
CDR3 DNA: TGTGCCAGCAGCTCATGGACAGGGGTTTCACCCCTCCACTTT